The 20 T cell receptor beta chains listed next were all sequenced from one sample in a study of memory CD4+ T cells and cytomegalovirus serostatus. Single viable CD3+CD4+CD8-CD45RO+ cells were sorted as the memory CD4+ T cells. Profiling relied on immunoSEQ multiplex PCR, and the TCRdb table lists in-frame clones only, not all of them. This repertoire shows about 46,000 clones, 77% found once; its top ten account for approximately 0.58%. The sample taken for sequencing was memory CD4+ T cells from blood. Every receptor here comes from an adult in good health and CMV-seronegative.

CDR3 in DNA: TGTGCCAGCAGCCTTGGGACAGTAAACACCGAGCAGTACTTC. It specifies CASSLGTVNTEQYF. The rearrangement links TRBV7-9 to TRBJ2-7, with 7 positions matching TRBD1. Germline assignment: CDR1 SEHNR and CDR2 FQNEAQ (reference sequence). The trim removed 5 bases at V and 6 bases at J, leaving 10 bases unmatched. The CDR3 covers 14 residues.

The rearrangement uses TRBV5-1 and TRBJ1-6; D might be TRBD1 (5 bases). Trimming stripped 5 bases from V and 5 bases from J, with 17 bases between. Per the germline V gene, CDR1 is SGHRS and CDR2 is YFSETQ. The CDR3 loop spans 16 amino acids. The CDR3 loop is CASRFGPGLHNSPLHF. As DNA, the CDR3 is TGCGCCAGCAGATTTGGACCGGGACTACATAATTCACCCCTCCACTTT.

This clone was seen a handful of times. The genes are TRBV7-2 and TRBJ1-2, with a weak D call TRBD1 (5 bases). The CDR3 sequence is 15 residues long. V dropped 5 bases and J dropped 9 bases, with 22 bases sitting between them. The germline gives CDR1 SGHTA, CDR2 FQGNSA. CDR3 loop: CASSTQDGRHGCYTF. The CDR3 region has the DNA TGTGCCAGCAGCACACAGGACGGCAGGCATGGTTGCTACACCTTC.

This chain's CDR3 is CASRVYGGALAKNIQYF. CDR3 coding DNA: TGTGCCAGCAGGGTTTACGGGGGGGCGTTAGCCAAAAACATTCAGTACTTC. The chain couples TRBV7-2 to TRBJ2-4; 8 bases agree with TRBD2. This CDR3 comprises 17 residues. The germline gives CDR1 SGHTA, CDR2 FQGNSA. V shed 6 bases and J 0 bases; nucleotides not matched to a gene: 10.

The chain links TRBV6-1 to TRBJ1-2, with 8 bases that match TRBD1. Germline V CDR1 and CDR2: MNHNS, SASEGT. J lost 6 bases, V lost 2 bases, and 2 bases had no gene match. CDR3 size: 13 residues. The CDR3 DNA reads as TGTGCCAGCAGTGAACCGACAGGGGATGGCTACACCTTC. Its protein is CASSEPTGDGYTF.

This clone was detected only once. The chain joins TRBV6-6 to TRBJ2-7; 9 positions agree with TRBD1. V shed 4 bases, J shed 6 bases, and the junction held 10 bases outside the gene matches. This CDR3 spans 15 amino acids. Germline V gene lookup returns CDR1 MNHNY and CDR2 SVGAGI (reference sequence). CDR3 sequence (DNA): TGTGCCAGCAGTTCCGAAACGACAGGGGGGCGCGAGCAGTACTTC. It yields the protein CASSSETTGGREQYF.

The chain links TRBV2 to TRBJ1-1; D is possibly TRBD1 (5 bases). CDR1 is SNHLY and CDR2 is FYNNEI in the germline V gene. Deletions cut 2 bases from V and 6 bases from J, with 13 bases between. This CDR3 region has 14 residues. The CDR3 region is CASSEQGPSAEAFF. The CDR3, as DNA: TGTGCCAGCAGTGAACAGGGTCCGAGCGCTGAAGCTTTCTTT.

The chain's CDR3 is CASSVEAGTDTQYF. CDR3 sequence (DNA): TGTGCCAGCAGCGTGGAAGCGGGAACAGATACGCAGTATTTT. The chain joins TRBV9 to TRBJ2-3; TRBD2 agrees at 7 bases. V shed 2 bases, J shed 3 bases, and the junction held 3 bases outside the gene matches. This CDR3 is 14 amino acids long. CDR1 and CDR2 (germline): SGDLS, YYNGEE.

This clone was seen once. The V and J genes are TRBV4-1 and TRBJ1-5; 8 bases match TRBD1. V dropped 2 bases and J dropped 1; count of bases not matched to a gene: 4. The CDR3 has 16 amino acids. Germline-derived CDR1 and CDR2 are MGHRA and YSYEKL. The CDR3 bases are TGCGCCAGCAGCCAATGGTGGACAGGGAGCAATCAGCCCCAGCATTTT. Amino acid sequence: CASSQWWTGSNQPQHF.

The DNA of the CDR3 is TGCGCCAGCAGCCCTCAGGGGCTCTATGGCTACACCTTC. Translating gives CASSPQGLYGYTF. The chain couples TRBV4-3 to TRBJ1-2; perhaps TRBD1 as D (6 bases). CDR1 is LGHNA, CDR2 YSLEER, per germline. V was trimmed by 4 bases and J by 4 bases, leaving 10 bases between them. The CDR3 sequence is 13 residues long.

V usage is TRBV5-4 and J usage is TRBJ2-2, with TRBD2 matching over 7 bases. Germline lookup yields CDR1 SGHNT and CDR2 YYREEE (reference sequence). The trim removed 6 bases at V and 2 bases at J, leaving 10 bases unmatched. This CDR3 contains 16 residues. CDR3 protein: CASTIGRALNTGELFF. The CDR3 DNA reads TGTGCCAGCACCATTGGGAGGGCCCTTAACACCGGGGAGCTGTTTTTT.

V is TRBV10-2 and J is TRBJ2-5, with D perhaps matching TRBD1 or TRBD2 (5 bases each). From germline, CDR1 is WSHSY and CDR2 SAAADI. Trimming left V 6 bases short and J 2 bases short, with 16 bases between. The CDR3 runs to 15 residues. The CDR3 bases are TGCGCCAGCAGGCGCTGGGACGGGCTGCAAGAGACCCAGTACTTC. It translates to CASRRWDGLQETQYF.

V is TRBV7-9 and J is TRBJ2-7; 9 positions match TRBD1. The germline gives CDR1 SEHNR, CDR2 FQNEAQ (reference sequence). The ends lost 5 bases at V and 5 bases at J; junction bases unmatched: 7. CDR3 length: 14 residues. CDR3 in amino acids: CASSLGQGTNEQYF. In DNA, the CDR3 is TGTGCCAGCAGCCTGGGACAGGGTACGAACGAGCAGTACTTC.

The chain has TRBV19 and TRBJ1-4; TRBD1 matches 7 bases. V gave up 1 base and J gave up 5 bases; unmatched junction bases: 4. The CDR3 loop spans 15 amino acids. Germline values: CDR1 LNHDA, CDR2 SQIVND (reference sequence). The CDR3 here is CASSIALQGNEKLFF. The CDR3 DNA reads TGTGCCAGTAGTATAGCGTTACAGGGGAATGAAAAACTGTTTTTT.

The chain couples TRBV7-9 to TRBJ2-7; D may be TRBD2 (5 bases). The length of the CDR3 is 15 residues. V was clipped by 2 bases and J by 4 bases, with 15 bases between them. Germline CDR1 SEHNR, CDR2 FQNEAQ (reference sequence). For the CDR3, the DNA is TGTGCCAGCAGCTTAACCTCGGGGTCAGGTTACGAGCAGTACTTC. Translating gives CASSLTSGSGYEQYF.

The rearrangement uses TRBV5-6 and TRBJ1-2, with TRBD1 matching 9 bases. J was trimmed by 3 bases and V by 1 base; bases with no gene match: 4. The CDR3 runs to 15 residues. Germline CDR1 is SGHDT and CDR2 is YYEEEE. CDR3 sequence: CASSLLRDRDYGYTF. CDR3 sequence (DNA): TGTGCCAGCAGCTTGCTCCGGGACAGGGACTATGGCTACACCTTC.

The CDR3 sequence is CASSRGQGGSGANVLTF. The DNA of the CDR3 is TGTGCCAGTAGTAGGGGACAGGGGGGATCTGGGGCCAACGTCCTGACTTTC. The rearrangement uses TRBV19 and TRBJ2-6; TRBD1 matches at 11 bases. V shed 4 bases, J shed 1 base, and the junction held 3 bases outside the gene matches. CDR1 is LNHDA and CDR2 is SQIVND in the germline V gene (reference sequence). The CDR3 runs 17 residues.

The rearrangement links TRBV7-8 to TRBJ2-1; 11 nucleotides agree with TRBD2. Per the germline V gene, CDR1 is SGHVS and CDR2 is FQNEAQ. The CDR3 loop spans 16 amino acids. After removal of 1 base from V and 7 bases from J, the junction contained 6 bases not matched to a gene. The CDR3 loop is CASSLGASGGQNEQFF. CDR3 bases: TGTGCCAGCAGCTTAGGTGCTAGCGGGGGGCAAAATGAGCAGTTCTTC.

The chain combines TRBV7-3 with TRBJ1-1, with TRBD1 matching over 7 bases. The germline CDR1 and CDR2 sequences are SGHTA and FQGTGA. V shed 5 bases and J 7 bases; nucleotides not matched to a gene: 13. There are 15 residues in the CDR3. DNA of the CDR3: TGTGCCAGCAGCCCCCAGACAGGGATGACTAGTGAAGCTTTCTTT. Translating it yields CASSPQTGMTSEAFF.

J is TRBJ2-7 and V is TRBV6-6, with 8 nucleotides matching TRBD1. Trimming took 6 bases from V and 3 from J; bases not matched to a gene: 10. Germline V gives CDR1 MNHNY, CDR2 SVGAGI (reference sequence). The length of the CDR3 is 15 residues. The CDR3 sequence is CASRRGQGQIYEQYF. CDR3 DNA sequence: TGTGCCAGCAGACGTGGACAGGGACAAATCTACGAGCAGTACTTC.